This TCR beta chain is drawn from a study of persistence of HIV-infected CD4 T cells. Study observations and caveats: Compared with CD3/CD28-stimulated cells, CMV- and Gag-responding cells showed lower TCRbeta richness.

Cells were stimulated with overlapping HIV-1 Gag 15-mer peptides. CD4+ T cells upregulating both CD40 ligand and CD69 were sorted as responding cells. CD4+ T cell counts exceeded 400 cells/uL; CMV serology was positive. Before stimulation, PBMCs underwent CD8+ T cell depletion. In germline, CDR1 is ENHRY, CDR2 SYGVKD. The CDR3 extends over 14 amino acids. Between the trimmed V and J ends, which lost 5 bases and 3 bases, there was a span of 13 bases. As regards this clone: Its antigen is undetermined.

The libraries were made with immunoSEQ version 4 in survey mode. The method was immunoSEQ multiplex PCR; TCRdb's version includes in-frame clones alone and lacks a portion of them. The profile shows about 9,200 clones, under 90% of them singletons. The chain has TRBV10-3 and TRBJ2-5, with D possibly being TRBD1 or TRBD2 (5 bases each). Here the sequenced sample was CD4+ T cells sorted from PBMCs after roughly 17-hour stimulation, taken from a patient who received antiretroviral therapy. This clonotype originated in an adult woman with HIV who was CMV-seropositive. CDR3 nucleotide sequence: TGTGCCATCAGTTCTAGCAGAGGGGAAGAGACCCAGTACTTC. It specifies CAISSSRGEETQYF.